This is a list of T cell receptor beta chains from one sample in a study of OX40 agonist ivuxolimab in advanced cancers. Clones were read by immunoSEQ multiplex PCR, and TCRdb kept only the in-frame ones, dropping some. The sample holds around 64,000 clones; roughly nine tenths are singletons and the top ten take 13% to 15%. Sequenced material: CD4+ or CD8+ T cells sorted from blood, taken in a trial of the OX40 agonist ivuxolimab. Receptors originate from an adult with an advanced solid tumor such as melanoma, head and neck, liver or kidney cancer. CDR3s include the opening cysteine and the closing phenylalanine or tryptophan. Each record gives: J gene, D gene, clone size, V gene, CDR3 protein, CDR3 DNA. The D gene is left open where the match is weak. The listing skips clone size in some rows; elsewhere it reads once, few, many or a size class.

>TRBJ2-7|NA|NA|TRBV6-6
CASSYSGPYEQYF
TGTGCCAGCAGTTACTCGGGTCCCTACGAGCAGTACTTC
>TRBJ2-3|NA|once|TRBV30
CAWSEVRPTDTQYF
TGTGCCTGGAGTGAAGTCAGGCCCACAGATACGCAGTATTTT
>TRBJ2-7|NA|NA|TRBV5-1
CASSLDSFWGEQYF
TGCGCCAGCAGCTTGGATAGTTTCTGGGGGGAGCAGTACTTC
>TRBJ2-3|TRBD1|NA|TRBV10-3
CATLGQLTDTQYF
TGTGCCACCCTGGGACAGCTCACAGATACGCAGTATTTT
>TRBJ2-3|TRBD1|NA|TRBV7-8
CASSPRQGGITDTQYF
TGTGCCAGCAGCCCTAGACAGGGTGGTATTACAGATACGCAGTATTTT
>TRBJ2-7|NA|NA|TRBV4-3
CASSQLGRETDEQYF
TGCGCCAGCAGCCAACTCGGCAGGGAAACCGACGAGCAGTACTTC
>TRBJ2-3|NA|NA|TRBV19
CASSIGTQLGDTQYF
TGTGCCAGTAGTATCGGGACCCAACTTGGGGATACGCAGTATTTT
>TRBJ2-4|TRBD1|NA|TRBV27
CASSSGQIQGDIQYF
TGTGCCAGCAGTTCGGGCCAAATACAGGGGGACATTCAGTACTTC
>TRBJ2-1|NA|NA|TRBV5-6
CASSFEANYNEQFF
TGTGCCAGCAGCTTCGAAGCCAATTACAATGAGCAGTTCTTC
>TRBJ2-1|NA|NA|TRBV27
CASSWTVGYNEQFF
TGTGCCAGCAGCTGGACTGTCGGATACAATGAGCAGTTCTTC
>TRBJ1-2|NA|NA|TRBV28
CASSTGPGYTF
TGTGCCAGCAGTACGGGACCTGGCTACACCTTC
>TRBJ1-6|NA|NA|TRBV6-5
CASSLGGEGSPLHF
TGTGCCAGCAGTTTGGGGGGGGAGGGTTCACCCCTCCACTTT
>TRBJ2-3|NA|NA|TRBV28
CASSAQGPDTQYF
TGTGCCAGCAGTGCCCAGGGGCCAGATACGCAGTATTTT
>TRBJ2-7|NA|NA|TRBV10-3
CAISESRGNAAYEQYF
TGTGCCATCAGTGAGTCGAGGGGTAACGCGGCCTACGAGCAGTACTTC
>TRBJ2-2|TRBD2|NA|TRBV30
CAWSWGRAAGELFF
TGTGCCTGGAGTTGGGGGAGGGCCGCCGGGGAGCTGTTTTTT
>TRBJ2-7|NA|once|TRBV7-9
CASSLAGGGGKHYEQYF
TGTGCCAGCAGCTTAGCGGGGGGTGGCGGGAAGCACTACGAGCAGTACTTC
>TRBJ2-7|NA|NA|TRBV2
CASSDEHYEQYF
TGTGCCAGCAGTGACGAACACTACGAGCAGTACTTC
>TRBJ2-7|TRBD1|NA|TRBV5-8
CASSSGTGGYEQYF
TGTGCCAGCAGCTCCGGGACAGGGGGGTACGAGCAGTACTTC
>TRBJ2-7|NA|NA|TRBV6-1
CASSEAVSSGQYEQYF
TGTGCCAGCAGTGAAGCGGTTTCATCCGGACAGTACGAGCAGTACTTC
>TRBJ2-3|NA|NA|TRBV7-7
CASSFQSGVGYVGDTQYF
TGTGCTAGCAGCTTTCAATCTGGGGTGGGCTATGTCGGAGATACGCAGTATTTT
>TRBJ2-1|TRBD2|NA|TRBV5-4
CASSLEAIAAGAYNEQFF
TGTGCCAGCAGCTTGGAGGCGATCGCAGCGGGAGCCTACAATGAGCAGTTCTTC
>TRBJ2-7|NA|NA|TRBV20-1
CGVELIYEQYF
TGCGGGGTGGAGCTTATCTACGAGCAGTACTTC
>TRBJ2-3|NA|NA|TRBV5-1
CASSLDGRNTDTQYF
TGCGCCAGCAGCTTGGATGGGAGAAACACAGATACGCAGTATTTT
>TRBJ2-1|TRBD1|NA|TRBV19
CASSAHRGQAANEQFF
TGTGCCAGTAGTGCCCACAGGGGGCAAGCGGCCAATGAGCAGTTCTTC
>TRBJ2-2|NA|NA|TRBV4-1
CASSHPGGDPWTGELFF
TGCGCCAGCAGCCACCCTGGAGGGGACCCTTGGACCGGGGAGCTGTTTTTT
>TRBJ2-7|NA|NA|TRBV29-1
CSVEFDYEQYF
TGCAGCGTTGAATTCGACTACGAGCAGTACTTC
>TRBJ1-5|NA|NA|TRBV15
CATQDGVNQPQHF
TGTGCCACCCAAGATGGGGTCAATCAGCCCCAGCATTTT
>TRBJ2-3|NA|NA|TRBV9
CASSVDWGAGDTQYF
TGTGCCAGCAGCGTAGATTGGGGAGCTGGAGATACGCAGTATTTT
>TRBJ2-5|NA|few|TRBV7-9
CASSPGGLVAFGETQYF
TGTGCCAGCAGCCCGGGTGGGTTGGTCGCATTCGGGGAGACCCAGTACTTC
>TRBJ2-7|NA|NA|TRBV2
CASSEGFSYEQYF
TGTGCCAGCAGTGAAGGCTTCTCCTACGAGCAGTACTTC
>TRBJ2-7|NA|NA|TRBV7-9
CASSLDGETGEQYF
TGTGCCAGCAGCTTAGACGGGGAAACGGGCGAGCAGTACTTC
>TRBJ1-2|NA|NA|TRBV29-1
CSVETEINYGYTF
TGCAGCGTTGAAACAGAGATCAACTATGGCTACACCTTC
>TRBJ2-3|TRBD2|NA|TRBV4-2
CASSQVASGGPDTQYF
TGTGCCAGCAGCCAAGTTGCTAGCGGAGGTCCAGATACGCAGTATTTT
>TRBJ2-7|NA|NA|TRBV5-6
CASSFRGQGDEQYF
TGTGCCAGCAGCTTCCGGGGCCAGGGCGACGAGCAGTACTTC
>TRBJ2-7|TRBD2|NA|TRBV19
CASSTSGETYEQYF
TGTGCCAGTAGTACTAGCGGGGAGACCTACGAGCAGTACTTC
>TRBJ2-6|NA|NA|TRBV28
CASSLSGADGANVLTF
TGTGCCAGCAGTTTATCGGGGGCAGATGGGGCCAACGTCCTGACTTTC
>TRBJ2-7|NA|NA|TRBV25-1
CASSDRGTWEQYF
TGTGCCAGCAGTGATAGGGGAACATGGGAGCAGTACTTC
>TRBJ1-1|NA|once|TRBV11-2
CASSYGTSNTEAFF
TGTGCCAGCAGCTACGGGACAAGCAACACTGAAGCTTTCTTT
>TRBJ2-7|NA|few|TRBV5-5
CASSMVLAPYEQYF
TGTGCCAGCAGCATGGTCCTAGCGCCGTACGAGCAGTACTTC